This T cell receptor beta chain was obtained from a study of T cell repertoires in cytomegalovirus infection. Study-wide context: From public TCR beta signatures came an indication of both CMV infection and matching HLA type. General study findings and limits: CMV carriers having the relevant HLA were flagged by cumulative public TCR beta family frequency. CMV-specific TCR beta clonotypes restricted by HLA-C dominated the ex vivo response.

This clonotype was observed a handful of times. Its antigen is undetermined. Germline loops: CDR1 MNHNS, CDR2 SASEGT. The germline V and J ends were trimmed by 6 bases and 9 bases, with 11 bases remaining between them. This CDR3 region has 11 residues. From the reads, TCRdb called clonotypes with MiXCR, one entry per CDR3 protein. The sample has about 360,000 distinct CDR3 sequences, roughly 20% seen once; the top ten hold under 9%. What was sequenced was PBMCs. This TCR was recovered from a human donor in good health (CMV status not recorded). Some clones in this sample may be carry-over from other donors' samples. The chain joins TRBV6-1 to TRBJ1-1; no definite D call. CDR3 amino acids: CASSGLTQAFF. DNA for the CDR3: TGTGCCAGCAGCGGTCTCACGCAAGCTTTCTTT.